This is a list of T cell receptor beta chains from one sample in a study of blood T cell repertoires in COVID-19. TCRdb's copy holds only in-frame clones and misses some; the assay was immunoSEQ multiplex PCR. The sample records about 170,000 clones, around 87% being singletons. Sequencing was done on a sample of peripheral blood. All receptors derive from a woman of 80 years or more with COVID-19, enrolled during active disease. Both conserved end residues are part of each CDR3. A D gene is named only where the DNA matches it firmly. Not all rows give a size; the values are once, few, many and, for expanded clones, a class.

abundance	d_gene	v_gene	j_gene	CDR3aa	CDR3nt
NA	TRBD1	TRBV5-8	TRBJ1-2	CASSTTGGNGYTF	TGTGCCAGCAGTACGACAGGGGGCAATGGCTACACCTTC
NA	NA	TRBV28	TRBJ1-5	CASRVGGANQPQHF	TGTGCCAGCAGGGTCGGGGGGGCCAATCAGCCCCAGCATTTT
NA	TRBD2	TRBV3-1/TRBV3-2	TRBJ2-3	CASSPPAGGMDTQYF	TGTGCCAGCAGCCCCCCGGCGGGAGGGATGGATACGCAGTATTTT
NA	NA	TRBV11-1	TRBJ2-4	CASSLRQGTKNIQYF	TGTGCCAGCAGCTTAAGGCAGGGAACCAAAAACATTCAGTACTTC
NA	TRBD2	TRBV27	TRBJ2-3	CASSSLGTSKDTQYF	TGTGCCAGCAGTTCCCTCGGGACTAGTAAAGATACGCAGTATTTT
NA	TRBD1	TRBV28	TRBJ1-2	CASSSHDRVDYGYTF	TGTGCCAGCAGTTCCCACGACAGGGTCGACTATGGCTACACCTTC
few	NA	TRBV5-1	TRBJ1-3	CASSLAGGGYGNTIYF	TGCGCCAGCAGCTTGGCTGGCGGGGGGTACGGAAACACCATATATTTT
NA	TRBD2	TRBV15	TRBJ2-1	CATSRAAGGYNEQFF	TGTGCCACCAGCAGAGCAGCGGGAGGGTACAATGAGCAGTTCTTC
once	TRBD2	TRBV3-1/TRBV3-2	TRBJ2-1	CASRGTSGSYEQFF	TGTGCCAGCAGAGGGACTAGCGGGAGCTATGAGCAGTTCTTC
NA	TRBD2	TRBV7-9	TRBJ2-1	CASSLPLAGGNEQFF	TGTGCCAGCAGCTTACCCTTAGCGGGAGGGAATGAGCAGTTCTTC
NA	NA	TRBV7-2	TRBJ1-2	CASSLGRGGPSNYGYTF	TGTGCCAGCAGCTTAGGTAGAGGCGGCCCATCTAACTATGGCTACACCTTC
NA	TRBD2	TRBV11-3	TRBJ2-5	CASSFRGGTSEETQYF	TGTGCCAGCAGCTTTCGCGGCGGGACTAGCGAGGAGACCCAGTACTTC
NA	NA	TRBV9	TRBJ2-3	CASSAEPAGPTDTQYF	TGTGCCAGCAGCGCCGAACCCGCGGGGCCCACAGATACGCAGTATTTT
NA	NA	TRBV9	TRBJ2-5	CASSAGQETQYF	TGTGCCAGCAGCGCGGGTCAAGAGACCCAGTACTTC
NA	TRBD1	TRBV19	TRBJ1-2	CASSKGQLNYGYTF	TGTGCCAGTAGTAAGGGACAGCTGAACTATGGCTACACCTTC
NA	NA	TRBV5-5	TRBJ2-7	CASSPLSGVPTF	TGTGCCAGCAGCCCCCTTTCAGGGGTCCCCACGTTC
NA	NA	TRBV7-3	TRBJ2-7	CASSLNIRTAQYF	TGTGCCAGCAGCTTAAATATTAGGACAGCGCAGTACTTC
NA	TRBD1	TRBV5-8	TRBJ2-2	CASFTPGQPNTGELFF	TGTGCCAGCTTTACACCGGGACAGCCCAACACCGGGGAGCTGTTTTTT
NA	NA	TRBV7-2	TRBJ1-5	CASSLNRQGNHQPQHF	TGTGCCAGCAGCTTGAATAGGCAGGGGAATCATCAGCCCCAGCATTTT
NA	TRBD1	TRBV7-3	TRBJ1-2	CASSLTARGQGVDYGYTF	TGTGCCAGCAGCTTAACAGCCCGAGGACAGGGCGTCGACTATGGCTACACCTTC
NA	NA	TRBV7-9	TRBJ1-4	CASSLSGHPSNEKLFF	TGTGCCAGCAGCTTATCGGGACACCCTTCTAATGAAAAACTGTTTTTT
NA	TRBD1	TRBV3-1/TRBV3-2	TRBJ2-7	CASSPGGRQGTYEQYF	TGTGCCAGCAGCCCCGGCGGGCGACAGGGCACCTACGAGCAGTACTTC
NA	TRBD1	TRBV3-1/TRBV3-2	TRBJ1-2	CASSLRQGILNGYTF	TGTGCCAGCAGCCTCCGACAGGGAATCCTCAATGGCTACACCTTC
NA	TRBD2	TRBV5-4	TRBJ2-1	CASSPGGAPALNEQFF	TGTGCCAGCAGCCCCGGGGGGGCACCGGCCCTTAATGAGCAGTTCTTC
NA	NA	TRBV7-2	TRBJ2-7	CASSLSSDYEQYF	TGTGCCAGCAGCTTATCCAGTGATTACGAGCAGTACTTC
NA	TRBD2	TRBV5-1	TRBJ2-7	CASSFSSGSYEQYF	TGCGCCAGCAGCTTTTCCAGCGGGAGCTACGAGCAGTACTTC
NA	TRBD1	TRBV10-3	TRBJ2-2	CAISGQGLYSGELFF	TGTGCCATCAGTGGACAGGGATTATATTCCGGGGAGCTGTTTTTT
NA	TRBD2	TRBV5-8	TRBJ2-5	CASSLWTSGRGEETQYF	TGTGCCAGCAGCTTGTGGACTAGCGGGAGAGGAGAGGAGACCCAGTACTTC
NA	NA	TRBV20-1	TRBJ2-5	CSASFLETQYF	TGCAGTGCCTCCTTCCTTGAGACCCAGTACTTC
NA	NA	TRBV28	TRBJ1-6	CASRNSGGAYNSPLHF	TGTGCCAGCCGAAATTCCGGAGGGGCCTATAATTCACCCCTCCACTTT
NA	TRBD1	TRBV6-5	TRBJ2-7	CASSRTGGGQYF	TGTGCCAGCAGTCGGACAGGGGGTGGGCAGTACTTC
NA	NA	TRBV7-2	TRBJ1-1	CASSLTSQGAFF	TGTGCCAGCAGCTTAACCTCCCAGGGAGCTTTCTTT
NA	NA	TRBV3-1/TRBV3-2	TRBJ1-2	CASSQSAASYGYTF	TGTGCCAGCAGCCAATCCGCAGCTAGCTATGGCTACACCTTC
once	NA	TRBV6-5	TRBJ2-2	CASISRAGELFF	TGTGCCAGCATTAGCCGCGCCGGGGAGCTGTTTTTT
NA	NA	TRBV7-2	TRBJ2-7	CASSLVVQSYEQYF	TGTGCCAGCAGCTTAGTAGTACAGTCCTACGAGCAGTACTTC
NA	TRBD1	TRBV14	TRBJ1-1	CASSQGTGGNTEAFF	TGTGCCAGCAGCCAAGGGACAGGGGGGAACACTGAAGCTTTCTTT
NA	NA	TRBV11-2	TRBJ2-5	CASSLSSRPQETQYF	TGTGCCAGCAGCTTAAGTTCGCGGCCCCAAGAGACCCAGTACTTC
NA	NA	TRBV2	TRBJ1-2	CASSVRREADGYTF	TGTGCCAGCAGTGTTAGACGGGAAGCAGACGGCTACACCTTC
NA	NA	TRBV7-3	TRBJ2-3	CASSQSAGDTQYF	TGTGCCAGCAGTCAATCAGCAGGGGATACGCAGTATTTT
NA	TRBD1	TRBV19	TRBJ1-4	CASRGQGKTNEKLFF	TGTGCCAGTAGGGGACAGGGGAAAACTAATGAAAAACTGTTTTTT
NA	NA	TRBV28	TRBJ1-5	CASSLQGQFLDQPQHF	TGTGCCAGCAGTTTACAAGGACAGTTTTTGGATCAGCCCCAGCATTTT
NA	NA	TRBV28	TRBJ2-7	CASSLGQGLGIYEQYF	TGTGCCAGCAGTTTGGGCCAGGGACTTGGGATCTACGAGCAGTACTTC
NA	NA	TRBV6-5	TRBJ2-1	CASRESISYNEQFF	TGTGCCAGCCGAGAATCCATATCCTACAATGAGCAGTTCTTC
once	NA	TRBV5-1	TRBJ2-1	CASSYDRSSFRSYNEQFF	TGCGCCAGCAGCTATGACAGGAGTTCCTTTAGATCCTACAATGAGCAGTTCTTC
NA	NA	TRBV28	TRBJ2-3	CASSFGQIDADTQYF	TGTGCCAGCAGTTTTGGACAGATCGACGCAGATACGCAGTATTTT
NA	TRBD1	TRBV29-1	TRBJ2-7	CSVEGVGQGVNEQYF	TGCAGCGTTGAAGGCGTGGGACAGGGGGTAAACGAGCAGTACTTC
NA	NA	TRBV6-6	TRBJ1-1	CASSYSQGGGNTEAFF	TGTGCCAGCAGTTACTCACAGGGAGGGGGGAACACTGAAGCTTTCTTT
NA	NA	TRBV27	TRBJ1-4	CASSQLTNEKLFF	TGTGCCAGTTCACAGCTAACTAATGAAAAACTGTTTTTT
few	TRBD1	TRBV25-1	TRBJ1-4	CASSEPRGLGEKLFF	TGTGCCAGCAGTGAACCTAGGGGGCTCGGAGAAAAACTGTTTTTT
NA	TRBD1	TRBV6-5	TRBJ1-6	CASRWDRDNSPLHF	TGTGCCAGCAGGTGGGACAGGGACAATTCACCCCTCCACTTT
NA	TRBD2	TRBV19	TRBJ2-1	CASTRTSGNNEQFF	TGTGCCAGTACCCGGACTAGCGGAAACAATGAGCAGTTCTTC
few	TRBD1	TRBV18	TRBJ1-5	CASSPPMTGLNNQPQHF	TGTGCCAGCTCACCACCGATGACAGGGCTTAACAATCAGCCCCAGCATTTT
NA	NA	TRBV5-8	TRBJ1-2	CASSLARTRYGYTF	TGTGCCAGCAGCTTGGCAAGGACACGGTATGGCTACACCTTC
NA	NA	TRBV6-5	TRBJ2-5	CASRQMYSQETQYF	TGTGCCAGCAGACAAATGTACAGTCAAGAGACCCAGTACTTC
few	TRBD1	TRBV3-1/TRBV3-2	TRBJ1-5	CASSLGQSPNQPQHF	TGTGCCAGCAGCTTGGGACAGAGCCCCAATCAGCCCCAGCATTTT
NA	NA	TRBV5-5	TRBJ1-1	CASSLFWNTEAFF	TGTGCCAGCAGCTTGTTCTGGAACACTGAAGCTTTCTTT
NA	NA	TRBV9	TRBJ1-2	CASSVGRSGYTF	TGTGCCAGCAGCGTAGGAAGGAGCGGCTACACCTTC